The entry below describes one TCR beta chain. What it binds is unknown. This specimen comes from a study of cytomegalovirus exposure and HLA in healthy donors. Study-level results: According to a subsequent analysis, TCR clusters identified in the first cohort showed a tendency to co-occur across the roughly 120 validation repertoires. Cytomegalovirus association was assigned to about 150 TCR beta chains. Reported results showed that the classifier diagnosed cytomegalovirus status with high specificity and sensitivity.

Profiled with immunoSEQ multiplex PCR; TCRdb holds only in-frame clones, not every one. Here the sample spans around 250,000 clones, around 91% being singletons. Separate from the approximately 700-subject first cohort was the approximately 120-subject validation cohort, to which the donors belonged. CDR1 is MDHEN, CDR2 SYDVKM, per germline. The CDR3 is 15 amino acids. Trimming left V 3 bases short and J 2 bases short, with 11 bases between. The receptor was derived from a woman in her late teens or twenties in good health and CMV-seronegative. Sample: PBMCs. The chain couples TRBV28 to TRBJ1-5; D may be TRBD1 (5 bases). CDR3 sequence (DNA): TGTGCCAGCAGTTTTTGGGGGGACCGCAATCAGCCCCAGCATTTT. Encoded protein: CASSFWGDRNQPQHF.